This entry describes one TCR beta chain. What it binds is not known. The time point: week 5, during vaccination. The content of each vaccine dose was 300 ug of mutant IDH1 20-mer peptide, and topical imiquimod accompanied it. Some clones are missing from TCRdb's copy, which holds only in-frame ones; the method was immunoSEQ multiplex PCR. This sample has roughly 28,000 clones; 80% to 90% occur once, and the top ten carry around a fifth. This sample was taken from a study of a mutant IDH1 vaccine in newly diagnosed glioma. Germline V gene sequence: CDR1 MNHEY, CDR2 SMNVEV (reference sequence). This CDR3 has 12 amino acids. Losses at the gene ends were 6 bases for V and 4 bases for J; bases not matched to a gene: 3.

This receptor was obtained from a man aged 18-30 years with glioma. This chain links TRBV27 with TRBJ2-7, with 7 bases lining up with TRBD1. Sample: PBMCs, taken from a glioma patient whose treatment included an IDH1 peptide vaccine. CDR3: CASRTTGYEQYF. Here the CDR3 DNA reads TGTGCCAGCAGAACGACAGGGTACGAGCAGTACTTC.